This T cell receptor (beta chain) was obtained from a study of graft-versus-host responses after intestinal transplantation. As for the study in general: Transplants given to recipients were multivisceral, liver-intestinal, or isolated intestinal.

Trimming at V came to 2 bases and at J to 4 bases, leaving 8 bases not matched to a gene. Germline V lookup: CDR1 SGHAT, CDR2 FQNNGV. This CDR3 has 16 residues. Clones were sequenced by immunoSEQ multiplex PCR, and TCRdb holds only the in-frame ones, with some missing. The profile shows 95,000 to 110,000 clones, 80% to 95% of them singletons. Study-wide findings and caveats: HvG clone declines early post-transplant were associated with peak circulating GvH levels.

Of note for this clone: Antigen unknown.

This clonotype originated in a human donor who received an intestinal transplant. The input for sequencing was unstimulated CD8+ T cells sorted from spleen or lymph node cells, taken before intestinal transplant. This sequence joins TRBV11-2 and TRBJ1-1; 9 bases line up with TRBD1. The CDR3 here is CASSLPFGTGSTEAFF. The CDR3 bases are TGTGCCAGCAGCTTACCCTTCGGGACAGGGAGCACTGAAGCTTTCTTT.